These 6 T cell receptor beta chains were all obtained from the same sample, sequenced in a study of shared clonotypes between healthy human individuals. Some clones are missing from TCRdb's copy, which holds only in-frame ones; the method was immunoSEQ multiplex PCR. This table has just over 2,000,000 clones, 85% to 95% appearing once. Sequencing used naive CD4+ T cells sorted from blood. Subset denoted: CD45RA+ positively selected. The origin of the receptors is a man between 18 and 35 years old in good health.

This clone was found once. The V call is TRBV4-3, the J call TRBJ2-1; D not resolved. This CDR3 is built from 13 residues. With 5 bases removed from V and 6 bases from J, the gap between germline ends came to 11 bases. Germline CDR1 LGHNA, CDR2 YSLEER. CDR3 coding DNA: TGCGCCAGCAGCTTCTCGACCTTCAATGAGCAGTTCTTC. It specifies CASSFSTFNEQFF.

This clone was counted a single time. The rearrangement joins TRBV5-5 to TRBJ2-7, with D uncertain. Looked up from germline, CDR1 is SGHKS and CDR2 is YYEKEE (reference sequence). V was clipped by 0 bases and J by 3 bases, with 10 bases between them. This CDR3 is built from 14 residues. This CDR3 reads CASSLGFPFYEQYF. The DNA of the CDR3 is TGTGCCAGCAGCTTGGGTTTCCCTTTCTACGAGCAGTACTTC.

The chain is built from TRBV29-1 and TRBJ1-1; TRBD1 aligns across 7 bases. The CDR3 contains 14 residues. V lost 6 bases, J lost 3 bases, and 10 bases stayed unmatched. Per the germline V gene, CDR1 is SQVTM and CDR2 is ANQGSEA. The CDR3 is CSVKRQGVDTEAFF. The CDR3 nucleotides read TGCAGCGTGAAGCGACAGGGAGTGGACACTGAAGCTTTCTTT.

The chain uses TRBV6-5 and TRBJ2-7; D may match TRBD1 or TRBD2 (6 bases each). The CDR3 length is 13 residues. Germline V gene sequence: CDR1 MNHEY, CDR2 SVGAGI. V lost 5 bases, J lost 7 bases, and 15 bases lay in between. The DNA for the CDR3 is TGTGCCAGCAGTCCACCAGGGGCGGGGGAGCAGTACTTC. Amino acids: CASSPPGAGEQYF.

The rearrangement uses TRBV6-1 and TRBJ1-2, with D possibly being TRBD1 (5 bases). The CDR3 sequence is 13 residues long. The V gene's germline CDR1 is MNHNS and CDR2 SASEGT. Trimming left V 3 bases short and J 4 bases short, with 9 bases between. The CDR3 loop reads CASSDRQSYGYTF. DNA for the CDR3: TGTGCCAGCAGTGACAGACAGTCCTATGGCTACACCTTC.

About this clone itself: Other DNA sequences in this sample translate to the same CDR3. The chain couples TRBV6-6 to TRBJ2-7; TRBD2 matches at 13 bases. CDR1 is MNHNY, CDR2 SVGAGI, per germline (reference sequence). Trimming at V came to 6 bases and at J to 2 bases, leaving 4 bases not matched to a gene. The CDR3 covers 15 residues. In nucleotides, the CDR3 is TGTGCCAGCAGCTACGGGACTAGCGGGACCTACGAGCAGTACTTC. Protein sequence: CASSYGTSGTYEQYF.